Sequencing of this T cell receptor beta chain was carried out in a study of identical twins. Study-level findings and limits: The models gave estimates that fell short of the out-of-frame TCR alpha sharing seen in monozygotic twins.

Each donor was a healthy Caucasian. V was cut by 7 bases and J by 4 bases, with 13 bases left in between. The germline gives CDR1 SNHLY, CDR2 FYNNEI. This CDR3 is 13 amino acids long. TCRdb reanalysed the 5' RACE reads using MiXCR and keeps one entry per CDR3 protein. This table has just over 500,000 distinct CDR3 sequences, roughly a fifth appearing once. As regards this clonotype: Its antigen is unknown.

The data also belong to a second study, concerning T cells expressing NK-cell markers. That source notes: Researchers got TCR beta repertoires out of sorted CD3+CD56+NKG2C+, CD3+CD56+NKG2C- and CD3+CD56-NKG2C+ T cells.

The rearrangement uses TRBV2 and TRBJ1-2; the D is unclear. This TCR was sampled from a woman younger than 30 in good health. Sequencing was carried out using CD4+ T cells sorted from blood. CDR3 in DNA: TGTGCCAGCATCGGAAGGGCATCCTATGGCTACACCTTC. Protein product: CASIGRASYGYTF.